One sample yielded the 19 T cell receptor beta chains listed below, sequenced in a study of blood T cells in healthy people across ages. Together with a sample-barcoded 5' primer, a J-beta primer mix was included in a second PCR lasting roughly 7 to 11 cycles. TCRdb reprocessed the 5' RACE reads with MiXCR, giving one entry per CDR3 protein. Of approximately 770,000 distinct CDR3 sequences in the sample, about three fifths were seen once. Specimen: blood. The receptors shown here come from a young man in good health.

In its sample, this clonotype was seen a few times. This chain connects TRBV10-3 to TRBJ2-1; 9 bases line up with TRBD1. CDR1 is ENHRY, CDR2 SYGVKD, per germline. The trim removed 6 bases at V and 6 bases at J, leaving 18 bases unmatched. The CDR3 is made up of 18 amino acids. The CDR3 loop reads CAISHGQGPDRGSNEQFF. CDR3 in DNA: TGTGCCATCAGCCACGGACAGGGGCCCGACCGTGGAAGCAATGAGCAGTTCTTC.

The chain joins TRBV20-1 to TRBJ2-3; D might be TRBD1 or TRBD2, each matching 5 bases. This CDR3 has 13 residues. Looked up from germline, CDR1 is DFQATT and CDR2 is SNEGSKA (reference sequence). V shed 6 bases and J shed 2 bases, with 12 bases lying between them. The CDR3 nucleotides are TGCAGTGCCCGGGACGCTACCACAGATACGCAGTATTTT. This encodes CSARDATTDTQYF.

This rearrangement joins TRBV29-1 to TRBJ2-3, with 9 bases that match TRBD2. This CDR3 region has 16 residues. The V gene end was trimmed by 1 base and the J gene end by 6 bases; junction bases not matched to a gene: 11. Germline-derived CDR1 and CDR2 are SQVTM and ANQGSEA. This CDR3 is CSVEVPGREGPDTQYF. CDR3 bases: TGCAGCGTTGAAGTCCCCGGGCGGGAGGGCCCGGATACGCAGTATTTT.

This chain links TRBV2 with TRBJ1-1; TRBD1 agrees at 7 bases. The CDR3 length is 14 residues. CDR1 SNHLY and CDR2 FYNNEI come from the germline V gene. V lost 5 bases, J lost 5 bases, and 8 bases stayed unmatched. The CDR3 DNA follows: TGTGCCAGCAGTTATACAGGGGTGGTAACTGAAGCTTTCTTT. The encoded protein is CASSYTGVVTEAFF. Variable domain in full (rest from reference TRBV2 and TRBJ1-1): EPEVTQTPSHQVTQMGQEVILRCVPISNHLYFYWYRQILGQKVEFLVSFYNNEISEKSEIFDDQFSVERPDGSNFTLKIRSTKLEDSAMYFCASSYTGVVTEAFFGQGTRLTVV.

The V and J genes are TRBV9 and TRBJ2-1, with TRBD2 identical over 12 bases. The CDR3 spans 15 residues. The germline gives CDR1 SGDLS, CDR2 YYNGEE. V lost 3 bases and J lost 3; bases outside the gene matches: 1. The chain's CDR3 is CASSATSGGYNEQFF. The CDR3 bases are TGTGCCAGCAGCGCGACTAGCGGGGGCTACAATGAGCAGTTCTTC.

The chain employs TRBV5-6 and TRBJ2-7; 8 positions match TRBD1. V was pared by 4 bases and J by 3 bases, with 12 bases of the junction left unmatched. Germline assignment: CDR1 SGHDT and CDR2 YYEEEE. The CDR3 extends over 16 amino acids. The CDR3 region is CASSPEVRDRYYEQYF. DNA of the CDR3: TGTGCCAGCAGCCCGGAGGTTCGGGACAGGTACTACGAGCAGTACTTC.

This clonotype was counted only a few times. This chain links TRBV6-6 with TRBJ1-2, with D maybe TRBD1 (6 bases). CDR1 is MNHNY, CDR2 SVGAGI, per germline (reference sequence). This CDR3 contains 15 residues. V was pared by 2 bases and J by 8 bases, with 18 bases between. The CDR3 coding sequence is TGTGCCAGCAGTTACGGGGGCAGTAGGCCCGGGGGCTACACCTTC. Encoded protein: CASSYGGSRPGGYTF.

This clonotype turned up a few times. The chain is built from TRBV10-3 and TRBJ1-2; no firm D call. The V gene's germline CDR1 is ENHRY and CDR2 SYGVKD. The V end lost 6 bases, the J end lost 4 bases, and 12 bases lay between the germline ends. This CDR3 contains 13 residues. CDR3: CAIRERRAYGYTF. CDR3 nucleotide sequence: TGTGCCATCAGGGAGCGGAGAGCCTATGGCTACACCTTC.

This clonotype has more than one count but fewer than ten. CDR3 loop: CSATTSGDNEQFF. The CDR3 bases are TGCAGTGCTACAACTAGCGGAGACAATGAGCAGTTCTTC. This sequence joins TRBV20-1 and TRBJ2-1; 8 bases line up with TRBD2. The germline CDR1 and CDR2 sequences are DFQATT and SNEGSKA (reference sequence). The CDR3 is 13 residues long. With V trimmed by 4 bases and J by 5 bases, 4 bases remained unmatched.

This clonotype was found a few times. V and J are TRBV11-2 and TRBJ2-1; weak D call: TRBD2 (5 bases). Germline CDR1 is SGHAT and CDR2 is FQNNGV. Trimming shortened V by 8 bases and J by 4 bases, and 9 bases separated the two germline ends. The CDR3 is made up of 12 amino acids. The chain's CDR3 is CASWTGYNEQFF. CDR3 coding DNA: TGTGCCAGCTGGACTGGTTACAATGAGCAGTTCTTC.

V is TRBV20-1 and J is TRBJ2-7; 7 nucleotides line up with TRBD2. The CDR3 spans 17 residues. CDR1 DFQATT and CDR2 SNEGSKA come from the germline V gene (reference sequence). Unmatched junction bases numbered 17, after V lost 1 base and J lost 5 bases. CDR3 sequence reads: CSARAFRDERGRDEQYF. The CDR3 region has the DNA TGCAGTGCTAGAGCCTTCCGTGATGAGCGGGGTCGCGACGAGCAGTACTTC.

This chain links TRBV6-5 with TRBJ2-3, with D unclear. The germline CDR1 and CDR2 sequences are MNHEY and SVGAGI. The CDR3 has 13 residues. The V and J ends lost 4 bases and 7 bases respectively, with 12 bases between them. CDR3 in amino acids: CASSLGSYYTQYF. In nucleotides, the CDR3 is TGTGCCAGCAGTTTAGGGTCGTACTATACGCAGTATTTT.

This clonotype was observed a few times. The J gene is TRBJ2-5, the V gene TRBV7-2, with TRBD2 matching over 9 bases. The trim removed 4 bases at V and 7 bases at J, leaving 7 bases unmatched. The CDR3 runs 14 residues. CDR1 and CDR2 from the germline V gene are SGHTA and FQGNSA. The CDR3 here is CASSSGLAPGTQYF. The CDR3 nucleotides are TGTGCCAGCAGCTCGGGACTAGCCCCGGGGACCCAGTACTTC.

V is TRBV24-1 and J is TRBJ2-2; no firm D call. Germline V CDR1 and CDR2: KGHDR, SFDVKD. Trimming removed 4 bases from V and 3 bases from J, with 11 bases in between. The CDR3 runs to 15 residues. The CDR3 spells CATSDARKDTGELFF. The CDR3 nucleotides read TGTGCCACCAGTGACGCACGAAAGGACACCGGGGAGCTGTTTTTT.

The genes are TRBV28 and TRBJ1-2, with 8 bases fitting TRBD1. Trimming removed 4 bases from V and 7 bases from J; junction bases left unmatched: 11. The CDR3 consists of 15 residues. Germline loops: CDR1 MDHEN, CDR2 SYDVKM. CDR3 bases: TGTGCCAGCAGTTCCCCAGGGGGCGCATCGACTGGCTACACCTTC. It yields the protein CASSSPGGASTGYTF.

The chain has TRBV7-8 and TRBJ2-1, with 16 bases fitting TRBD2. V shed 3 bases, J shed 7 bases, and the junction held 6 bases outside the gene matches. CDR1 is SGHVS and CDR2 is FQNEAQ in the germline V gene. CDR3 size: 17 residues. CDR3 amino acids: CASSLGLAGGPKNEQFF. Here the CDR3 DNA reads TGTGCCAGCAGCTTGGGACTAGCGGGGGGGCCGAAAAATGAGCAGTTCTTC.

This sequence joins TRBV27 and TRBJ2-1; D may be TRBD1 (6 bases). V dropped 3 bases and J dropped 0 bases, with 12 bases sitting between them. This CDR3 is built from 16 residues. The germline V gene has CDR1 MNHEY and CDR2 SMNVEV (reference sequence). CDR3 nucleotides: TGTGCCAGCAGTTTTAGAGAAGGGGGCTCCTACAATGAGCAGTTCTTC. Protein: CASSFREGGSYNEQFF.

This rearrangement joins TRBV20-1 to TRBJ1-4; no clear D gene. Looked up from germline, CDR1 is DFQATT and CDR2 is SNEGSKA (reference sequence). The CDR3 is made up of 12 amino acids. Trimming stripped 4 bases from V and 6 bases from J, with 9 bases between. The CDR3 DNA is TGCAGTGCTATGGGTCCCGATGAAAAACTGTTTTTT. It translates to CSAMGPDEKLFF.

Here the CDR3 reads CASSILAGRQETQYF. In DNA form, the CDR3 reads TGTGCCAGCAGTATTCTAGCGGGGAGACAAGAGACCCAGTACTTC. The chain carries TRBV27 and TRBJ2-5, with 9 bases aligning to TRBD2. The CDR3 spans 15 residues. The J segment lost 2 bases and the V segment lost 5 bases, leaving 6 bases of the junction unmatched. In germline, CDR1 is MNHEY, CDR2 SMNVEV (reference sequence).